The present T cell receptor beta chain was sequenced within a study of T cell repertoires in aging, cancer and after chemotherapy. Background on the study: Pre- and post-chemotherapy samples were paired from glioblastoma patients treated with temozolomide-based therapy. Points from the study as a whole: Median generation probability rose over the chemotherapy interval in each cancer cohort, suggesting rebound thymic output. No conclusions about immunological memory after chemotherapy can be drawn from the repertoire data. In healthy donors, age-related TCR diversity loss mainly reflected lost richness.

TCR beta rearrangements were amplified from peripheral blood genomic DNA. There are a few counts of this clonotype. Its specificity is unknown. Trimming took off 1 base at V and 5 bases at J, with 5 bases between the two ends. In germline, CDR1 is LGHNA, CDR2 YSLEER. This CDR3 is built from 13 residues. Multiplex touch-down PCR with TRB-A/B primers amplified rearranged V-D-J TRB sequences. A single record per CDR3 protein comes from TCRdb applying MiXCR to the multiplex PCR reads. The sample yields approximately 2,000 distinct CDR3 sequences, about 25% seen once. The receptor was isolated from a human donor with a solid tumor. The chain employs TRBV4-3 and TRBJ2-2; D is unclear. The sample consisted of blood. The CDR3 protein is CASSQAETGELFF. CDR3 coding DNA: TGCGCCAGCAGCCAAGCGGAGACCGGGGAGCTGTTTTTT.